Following are 18 T cell receptor beta chains from one sample sequenced in a study of T cell responses to AZD1222 COVID-19 vaccine. The method was immunoSEQ multiplex PCR; TCRdb's version includes in-frame clones alone and lacks a portion of them. This table holds 60,000 to 80,000 clones, around 86% found once. The material was peripheral blood, obtained on day 0 of AZD1222 vaccination. These receptors were taken from an adult in good health.

The chain is built from TRBV5-1 and TRBJ1-3; D not resolved. The CDR3 has 14 amino acids. V lost 0 bases and J lost 7, with 11 bases in between. The germline V gene has CDR1 SGHRS and CDR2 YFSETQ. Here the CDR3 reads CASSLAGRGNTIYF. CDR3 in DNA: TGCGCCAGCAGCTTGGCCGGCAGAGGGAACACCATATATTTT.

The chain employs TRBV19 and TRBJ2-7; D gene ambiguous. The V end lost 5 bases, the J end lost 5 bases, and 10 bases lay between the germline ends. The V gene's germline CDR1 is LNHDA and CDR2 SQIVND (reference sequence). The CDR3 totals 12 residues. CDR3 DNA sequence: TGTGCCAGTAGTTTAGTTGGAGACGAGCAGTACTTC. Translation: CASSLVGDEQYF.

The chain carries TRBV6-6 and TRBJ1-2; 11 bases agree with TRBD1. Germline V gene data show CDR1 as MNHNY and CDR2 as SVGAGI (reference sequence). This CDR3 region has 14 residues. V lost 6 bases to trimming and J lost 6 bases; unmatched junction nucleotides: 6. The CDR3: CASSRTGGGDGYTF. The CDR3 DNA reads TGTGCCAGCAGCAGGACAGGGGGCGGCGATGGCTACACCTTC.

CDR3 sequence reads: CASSFGQEYSPLHF. Here the CDR3 DNA reads TGCGCCAGCAGCTTCGGGCAGGAGTATTCACCCCTCCACTTT. This rearrangement joins TRBV5-1 to TRBJ1-6; no reliable D call. The CDR3 sequence is 14 residues long. Germline V gene data show CDR1 as SGHRS and CDR2 as YFSETQ. V was pared by 2 bases and J by 8 bases, with 11 bases between.

The J gene is TRBJ1-2, the V gene TRBV27; TRBD1 aligns across 7 bases. CDR1 MNHEY and CDR2 SMNVEV come from the germline V gene (reference sequence). V dropped 5 bases and J dropped 4; count of bases not matched to a gene: 19. This CDR3 region has 18 residues. The CDR3 bases are TGTGCCAGCAGTCCGCACGTACGCCGAGGGGGCAGGGTCTATGGCTACACCTTC. As protein: CASSPHVRRGGRVYGYTF.

The sample holds a few counts of this clone. J is TRBJ2-1 and V is TRBV7-8; D may be TRBD1 (6 bases). Per germline, CDR1 SGHVS and CDR2 FQNEAQ. The CDR3 covers 15 residues. Trimming shortened V by 5 bases and J by 5 bases, and 16 bases separated the two germline ends. CDR3 loop: CASSPDSSFNNEQFF. CDR3 coding DNA: TGTGCCAGCAGCCCGGACAGCTCCTTCAACAATGAGCAGTTCTTC.

The chain links TRBV6-1 to TRBJ1-5, with D uncertain. CDR1 is MNHNS and CDR2 is SASEGT in the germline V gene. Between the trimmed V and J ends, which lost 2 bases and 5 bases, there was a span of 7 bases. The CDR3 totals 13 residues. The CDR3 DNA reads TGTGCCAGCAGTGAAAGGGTGGATCAGCCCCAGCATTTT. Residues: CASSERVDQPQHF.

The V and J genes are TRBV5-4 and TRBJ2-2, with TRBD2 as a possible D gene (6 bases). Germline V gene lookup returns CDR1 SGHNT and CDR2 YYREEE (reference sequence). The V gene lost 4 bases and the J gene lost 7 bases, with 14 bases spanning the gap. This CDR3 region has 14 residues. The CDR3 protein is CASSRLGGSGELFF. The DNA for the CDR3 is TGTGCCAGCAGCAGACTCGGGGGTAGCGGGGAGCTGTTTTTT. Using reference TRBV5-4 and TRBJ2-2 for the parts outside the CDR3, the full variable domain is ETGVTQSPTHLIKTRGQQVTLRCSSQSGHNTVSWYQQALGQGPQFIFQYYREEENGRGNFPPRFSGLQFPNYSSELNVNALELDDSALYLCASSRLGGSGELFFGEGSRLTVL.

This chain links TRBV2 with TRBJ1-4; 9 nucleotides line up with TRBD1. There are 15 residues in the CDR3. CDR1 is SNHLY and CDR2 is FYNNEI in the germline V gene. The J segment lost 8 bases and the V segment lost 7 bases, leaving 11 bases of the junction unmatched. The CDR3 reads CASTLSGTGREKLFF. CDR3 sequence (DNA): TGTGCCAGCACTCTTTCCGGGACAGGGCGAGAAAAACTGTTTTTT.

This clone has just one count. This chain links TRBV2 with TRBJ1-2; TRBD1 might be the D (5 bases). The CDR3 runs 13 residues. The V and J ends lost 10 bases and 4 bases respectively, with 16 bases between them. Per the germline V gene, CDR1 is SNHLY and CDR2 is FYNNEI. The CDR3 loop reads CATYVGDGYGYTF. The CDR3 DNA is TGTGCCACCTACGTGGGGGATGGCTATGGCTACACCTTC.

The rearrangement joins TRBV11-2 to TRBJ1-6; TRBD1 is a possible D gene (5 bases). Germline assignment: CDR1 SGHAT and CDR2 FQNNGV. The CDR3 runs to 17 residues. V lost 0 bases and J lost 9, with 18 bases in between. CDR3 sequence (DNA): TGTGCCAGCAGCTTAGATGCCAGGGCTAGCGGTGGTTCACCCCTCCACTTT. It is translated as CASSLDARASGGSPLHF.

CDR3 in DNA: TGTGCCAGCAGCCCCTCCCGCACGACCTCTGGAAACACCATATATTTT. This gives the protein CASSPSRTTSGNTIYF. This chain connects TRBV7-9 to TRBJ1-3; D is unresolved. Germline V gene data show CDR1 as SEHNR and CDR2 as FQNEAQ (reference sequence). The CDR3 is 16 residues long. Trimming removed 5 bases at V and 0 bases at J, with 14 bases between.

The chain couples TRBV4-1 to TRBJ1-2, with 7 bases fitting TRBD1. This CDR3 spans 15 amino acids. Looked up from germline, CDR1 is MGHRA and CDR2 is YSYEKL. The V segment lost 3 bases and the J segment 7 bases; nucleotides outside the gene matches: 11. The CDR3 nucleotides read TGCGCCAGCAGCCAGAGGGACAGTCTTTCGGGTGGCTACACCTTC. Translating it yields CASSQRDSLSGGYTF.

The chain recombines TRBV2 with TRBJ2-1, with D possibly TRBD1 on 5 matching bases. Trimming left V 6 bases short and J 13 bases short, with 13 bases between. CDR3 length: 11 amino acids. CDR1 and CDR2 from the germline V gene are SNHLY and FYNNEI. This CDR3 is CASSPPRDQFF. DNA of the CDR3: TGTGCCAGCAGCCCCCCCAGGGATCAGTTCTTC.

J is TRBJ1-6 and V is TRBV5-1; D gene unclear. The germline V gene encodes CDR1 SGHRS and CDR2 YFSETQ. V lost 3 bases, J lost 3 bases, and 10 bases lay in between. The CDR3 is 15 residues long. This CDR3 reads CASSSLQNYNSPLHF. For the CDR3, the DNA is TGCGCCAGCAGCTCGCTACAGAACTATAATTCACCCCTCCACTTT.

This chain connects TRBV6-2 or TRBV6-3 to TRBJ1-6; D gene ambiguous. CDR3 length: 13 residues. V lost 2 bases and J 7 bases, leaving 6 bases between the germline ends. The germline CDR1 and CDR2 sequences are MNHEY and SVGEGT. The CDR3 sequence: CASSYNSNSPLHF. The CDR3 bases are TGTGCCAGCAGTTACAACTCAAATTCACCCCTCCACTTT.

The CDR3 coding sequence is TGTGCCAGCAGCCAGGGCTCCGGGATGGCGAACTATGGCTACACCTTC. This gives the protein CASSQGSGMANYGYTF. The rearrangement joins TRBV3-1 (or the pseudogene TRBV3-2) to TRBJ1-2, with no clear D. The germline V and J ends were trimmed by 3 bases and 2 bases, with 16 bases remaining between them. The germline CDR1 and CDR2 sequences are LGHDT and YNNKEL (reference sequence). The CDR3 extends over 16 amino acids.

V is TRBV4-1 and J is TRBJ1-1; weak D call: TRBD1 (5 bases). The CDR3 spans 16 residues. Germline-derived CDR1 and CDR2 are MGHRA and YSYEKL. V lost 3 bases to trimming and J lost 0 bases, with 14 bases between them. The CDR3 is CASSHPNGGLNTEAFF. CDR3 nucleotide sequence: TGCGCCAGCAGCCACCCAAACGGGGGTTTGAACACTGAAGCTTTCTTT.